This paragraph reports one TCR beta chain. Its antigen is as yet unknown. The treatment is: approximately 10-day PBMC culture with coronavirus spike peptide pools or control peptides (ViraFEST assay). Samples of CD4+ T cells were obtained from the unexposed donor before the COVID-19 pandemic (2011-2018). Peptide-pool expansion of antigen-specific T cells preceded TCR sequencing in ViraFEST. The assay that was used to sequence DNA from cultured CD4+ T cells was the Oncomine TCR Beta short-read assay. Extraction of genomic DNA was performed on cultured CD4+ T cells. TCRdb recomputed calls from the PCR reads with MiXCR, one row per CDR3 protein. The sample has 12,000 or so distinct CDR3 sequences, under 45% seen once. The data belong to a study of vaccination and CD4 T cells after COVID-19. Background on the study: Each of the control cultures got a CEFX pool, an HIV-1 Nef pool, or no peptide.

The germline CDR1 and CDR2 sequences are MNHEY and SMNVEV (reference sequence). The V gene lost 4 bases and the J gene lost 6 bases, with 19 bases spanning the gap. CDR3 length: 16 residues. The chain employs TRBV27 and TRBJ2-1; D call uncertain. Input material: CD4+ T cells from blood, cultured in vitro. This TCR was sampled from a human donor in good health. The CDR3 protein is CASSSPVRSSLNEQFF. CDR3 sequence (DNA): TGTGCCAGCAGTTCCCCCGTGAGATCGAGTCTCAATGAGCAGTTCTTC.